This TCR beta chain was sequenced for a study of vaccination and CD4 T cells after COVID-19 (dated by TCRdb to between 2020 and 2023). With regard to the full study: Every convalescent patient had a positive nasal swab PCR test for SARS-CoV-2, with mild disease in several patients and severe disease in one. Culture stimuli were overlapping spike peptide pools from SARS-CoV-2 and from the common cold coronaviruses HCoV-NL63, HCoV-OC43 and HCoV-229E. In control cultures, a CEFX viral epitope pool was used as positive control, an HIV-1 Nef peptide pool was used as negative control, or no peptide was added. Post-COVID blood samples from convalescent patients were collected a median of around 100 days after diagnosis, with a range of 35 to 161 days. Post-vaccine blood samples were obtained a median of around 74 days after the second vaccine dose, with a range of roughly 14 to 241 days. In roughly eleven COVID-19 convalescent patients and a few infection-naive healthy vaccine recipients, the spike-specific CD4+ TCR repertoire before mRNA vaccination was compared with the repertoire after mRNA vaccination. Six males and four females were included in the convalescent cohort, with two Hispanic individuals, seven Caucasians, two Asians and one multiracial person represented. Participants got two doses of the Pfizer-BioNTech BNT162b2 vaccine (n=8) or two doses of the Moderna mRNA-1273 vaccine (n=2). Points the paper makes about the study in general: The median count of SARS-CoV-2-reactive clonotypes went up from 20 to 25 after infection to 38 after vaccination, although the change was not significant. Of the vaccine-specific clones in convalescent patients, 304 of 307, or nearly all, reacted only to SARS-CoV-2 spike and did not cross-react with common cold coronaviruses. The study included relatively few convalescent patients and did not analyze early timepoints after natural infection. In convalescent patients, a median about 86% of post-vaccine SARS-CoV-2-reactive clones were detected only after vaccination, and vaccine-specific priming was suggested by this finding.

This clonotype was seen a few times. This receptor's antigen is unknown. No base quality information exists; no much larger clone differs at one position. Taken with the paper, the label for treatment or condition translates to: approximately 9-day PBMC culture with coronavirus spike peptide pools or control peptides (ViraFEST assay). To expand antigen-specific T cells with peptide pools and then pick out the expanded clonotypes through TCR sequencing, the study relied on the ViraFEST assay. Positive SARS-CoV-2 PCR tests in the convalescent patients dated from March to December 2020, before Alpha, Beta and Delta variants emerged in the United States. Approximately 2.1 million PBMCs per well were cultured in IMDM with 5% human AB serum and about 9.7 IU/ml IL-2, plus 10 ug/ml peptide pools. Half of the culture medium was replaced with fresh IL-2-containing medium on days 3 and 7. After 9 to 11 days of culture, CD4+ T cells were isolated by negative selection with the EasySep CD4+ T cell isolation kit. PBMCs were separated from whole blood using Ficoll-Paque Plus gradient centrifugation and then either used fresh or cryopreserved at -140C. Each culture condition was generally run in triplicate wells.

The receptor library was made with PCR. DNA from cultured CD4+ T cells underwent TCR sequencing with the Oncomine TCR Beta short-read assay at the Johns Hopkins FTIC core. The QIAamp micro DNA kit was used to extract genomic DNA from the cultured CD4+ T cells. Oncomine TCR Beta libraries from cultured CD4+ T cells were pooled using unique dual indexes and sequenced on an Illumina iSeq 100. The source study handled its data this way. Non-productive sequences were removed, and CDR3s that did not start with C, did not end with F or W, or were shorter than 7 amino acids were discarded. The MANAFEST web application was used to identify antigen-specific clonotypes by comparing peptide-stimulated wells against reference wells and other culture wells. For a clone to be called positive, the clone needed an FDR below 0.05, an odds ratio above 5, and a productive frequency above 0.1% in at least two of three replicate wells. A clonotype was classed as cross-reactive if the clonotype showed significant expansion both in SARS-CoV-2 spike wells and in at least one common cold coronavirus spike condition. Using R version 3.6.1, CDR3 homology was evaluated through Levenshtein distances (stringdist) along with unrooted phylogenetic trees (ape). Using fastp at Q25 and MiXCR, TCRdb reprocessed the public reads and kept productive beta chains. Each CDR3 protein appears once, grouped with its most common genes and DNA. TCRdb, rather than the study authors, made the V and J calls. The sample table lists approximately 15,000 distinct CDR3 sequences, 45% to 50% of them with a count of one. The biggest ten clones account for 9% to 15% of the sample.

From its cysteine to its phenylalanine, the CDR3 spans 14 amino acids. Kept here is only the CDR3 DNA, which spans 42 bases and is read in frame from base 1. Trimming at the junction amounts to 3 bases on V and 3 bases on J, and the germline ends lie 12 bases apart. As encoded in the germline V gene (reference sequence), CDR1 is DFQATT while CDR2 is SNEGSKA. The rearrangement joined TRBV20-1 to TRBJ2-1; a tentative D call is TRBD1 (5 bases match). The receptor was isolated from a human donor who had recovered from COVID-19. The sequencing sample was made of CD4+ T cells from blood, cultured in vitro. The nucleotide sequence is TGCAGTGCTAGTCTTCCAGGGTACTACAATGAGCAGTTCTTC. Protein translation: CSASLPGYYNEQFF.